This TCR beta chain was documented in a study of T cell repertoires in cytomegalovirus infection. Study information: CMV epitopes, recently identified HLA-C-restricted and well-studied HLA-B-restricted, were used.

Germline loops: CDR1 MGHRA, CDR2 YSYEKL. There are 15 residues in the CDR3. Unmatched junction bases numbered 10, after V lost 6 bases and J lost 3 bases. One entry per CDR3 protein, called by TCRdb with MiXCR from the reads. The table has about 920,000 distinct CDR3 sequences, 31% seen once; the top ten hold 11% to 15%. Details on this clonotype: What it binds is not known.

Broader study findings: The cumulative frequency of public TCR beta families distinguished individuals who carried CMV together with the relevant HLA. In two of eight donors, the top clonotype was HLA-C-restricted CMV-specific.

This clonotype was sampled from a human donor in good health (CMV status not recorded). Some clones in this sample may be carry-over from other donors' samples. This material consisted of cultured CD8+ T cells from PBMCs, taken from culture after CMV antigen stimulation. The rearrangement uses TRBV4-1 and TRBJ2-7, with TRBD1 identical over 8 bases. CDR3 amino acids: CASSFGQGLSYEQYF. The CDR3 DNA follows: TGCGCCAGCAGTTTTGGACAGGGCCTAAGCTACGAGCAGTACTTC.